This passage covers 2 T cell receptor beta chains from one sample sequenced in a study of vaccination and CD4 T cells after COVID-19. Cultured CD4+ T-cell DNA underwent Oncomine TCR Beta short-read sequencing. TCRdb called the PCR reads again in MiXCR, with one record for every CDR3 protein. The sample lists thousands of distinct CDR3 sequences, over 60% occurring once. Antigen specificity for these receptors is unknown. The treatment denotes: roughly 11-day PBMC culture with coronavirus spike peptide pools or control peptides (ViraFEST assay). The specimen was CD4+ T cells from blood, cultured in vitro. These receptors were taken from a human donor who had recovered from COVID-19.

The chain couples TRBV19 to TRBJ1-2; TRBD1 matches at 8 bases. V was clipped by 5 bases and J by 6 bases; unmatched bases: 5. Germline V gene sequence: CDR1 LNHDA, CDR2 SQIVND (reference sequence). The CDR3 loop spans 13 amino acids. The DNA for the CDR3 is TGTGCCAGTAGTTCAGACAGGGGAGATGGCTACACCTTC. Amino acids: CASSSDRGDGYTF.

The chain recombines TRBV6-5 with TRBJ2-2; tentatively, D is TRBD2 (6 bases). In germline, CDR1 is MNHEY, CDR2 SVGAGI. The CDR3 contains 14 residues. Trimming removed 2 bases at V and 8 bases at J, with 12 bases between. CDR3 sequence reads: CASSYPAGMGELFF. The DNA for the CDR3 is TGTGCCAGCAGTTACCCCGCGGGGATGGGGGAGCTGTTTTTT.